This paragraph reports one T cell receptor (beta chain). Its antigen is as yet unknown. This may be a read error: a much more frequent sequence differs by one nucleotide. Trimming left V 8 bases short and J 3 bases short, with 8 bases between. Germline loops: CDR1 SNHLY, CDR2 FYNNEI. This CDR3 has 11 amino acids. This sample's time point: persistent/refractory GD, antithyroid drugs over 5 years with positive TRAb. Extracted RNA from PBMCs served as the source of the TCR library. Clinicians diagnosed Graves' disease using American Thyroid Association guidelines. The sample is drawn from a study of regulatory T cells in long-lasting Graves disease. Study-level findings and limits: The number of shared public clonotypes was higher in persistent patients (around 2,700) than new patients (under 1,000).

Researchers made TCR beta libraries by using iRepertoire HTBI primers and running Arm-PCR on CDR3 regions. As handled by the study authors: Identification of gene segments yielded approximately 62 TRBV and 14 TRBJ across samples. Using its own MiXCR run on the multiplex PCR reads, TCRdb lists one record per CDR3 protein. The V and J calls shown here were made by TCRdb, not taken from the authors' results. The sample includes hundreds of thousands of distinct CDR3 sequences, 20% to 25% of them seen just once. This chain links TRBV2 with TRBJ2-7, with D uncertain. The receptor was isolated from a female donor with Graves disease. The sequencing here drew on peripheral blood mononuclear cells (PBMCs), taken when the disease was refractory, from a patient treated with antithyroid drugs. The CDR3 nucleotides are TGTGCCAGCCGTTGGGACTACGAGCAGTACTTC. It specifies CASRWDYEQYF.